Described below is a single T cell receptor beta chain sequence and its context. CDR1 is MNHEY, CDR2 SVGAGI, per germline. V shed 3 bases and J shed 0 bases, with 6 bases lying between them. CDR3 length: 14 amino acids. TCRdb keeps only in-frame clones here, not all; method: immunoSEQ multiplex PCR. Altogether 70,000 or so clones are present, roughly 87% being singletons, with the ten largest covering 2.5% to 3.5%. The entry originates in a study of blood T cell repertoires in COVID-19. About the study: T cells, B-cell-depleted T cells, or PBMCs provided the cDNA or gDNA that served as material.

Sequencing input: peripheral blood. The rearrangement joins TRBV6-5 to TRBJ1-3, with D possibly matching TRBD1 (5 bases). The TCR originated in an elderly man with acute or convalescent COVID-19. CDR3 residues: CASSYDSSGNTIYF. The CDR3 DNA sequence: TGTGCCAGCAGTTATGACAGCTCTGGAAACACCATATATTTT.